The entry below gives a single T cell receptor beta chain sequence along with its context. What it binds is unknown. The sample originates from a study of Tregs in tolerant kidney transplant recipients. Looking at the study overall: An approximately 3-day belatacept mixed lymphocyte reaction, sometimes plus 5-day graft donor restimulation, preceded CD4+CD25+CD127- sorting. Sorting used antibodies to exclude donor cells.

Sequenced by immunoSEQ multiplex PCR; TCRdb stores in-frame clones only, minus some. Of about 44,000 clones detected, around 95% appear once; the ten largest clones hold 0.3% to 0.45%. Trimming stripped 4 bases from V and 6 bases from J, with 15 bases between. Germline assignment: CDR1 SNHLY and CDR2 FYNNEI. The CDR3 loop spans 14 amino acids. Study-wide points: The small number of patients limits these findings pending further validation. Biological reproducibility was not directly addressed, but technical replication error appeared minimal.

Sequencing was done on a sample of Tregs from blood cultured with allogeneic cells. The TCR sequence derives from a human donor in good health. The chain uses TRBV2 and TRBJ1-2; a weak D match, TRBD1 (5 bases). CDR3 in amino acids: CASSVEGKYDGYTF. In nucleotides, the CDR3 is TGTGCCAGCAGTGTAGAGGGGAAATACGATGGCTACACCTTC. Based on the CDR3 plus reference TRBV2 and TRBJ1-2, the full variable domain is EPEVTQTPSHQVTQMGQEVILRCVPISNHLYFYWYRQILGQKVEFLVSFYNNEISEKSEIFDDQFSVERPDGSNFTLKIRSTKLEDSAMYFCASSVEGKYDGYTFGSGTRLTVV.